The 30 T cell receptor beta chains presented below share a single source sample, sequenced in a study of low-dose radiotherapy and immunotherapy resistance in tumors. Time point reported: before trial treatment. Both TCRalpha and TCRbeta chains were reverse transcribed with V-gene-specific primers. A roughly 20-cycle PCR with a constant-region primer and V-primer adapter amplified TCRs. TCRdb analysed the reads with MiXCR anew, one entry per CDR3 protein. The table lists 55,000 to 70,000 distinct CDR3 sequences, under 30% of them singletons. The material was PBMCs, obtained before treatment. These receptors came from a male donor with prostate cancer.

The table lists this clonotype with many counts. The V gene is TRBV5-6, the J gene TRBJ2-1; D gene ambiguous. This CDR3 has 14 residues. Deletions cut 5 bases from V and 2 bases from J, with 11 bases between. The germline V gene has CDR1 SGHDT and CDR2 YYEEEE. DNA of the CDR3: TGTGCCAGCAGTTTTGGCACAACCTACAATGAGCAGTTCTTC. It yields the protein CASSFGTTYNEQFF.

This clonotype is a singleton in its sample. An end of the junction differs from the germline gene, which may be a read error. The rearrangement links TRBV5-1 to TRBJ2-1, with D possibly called TRBD1 or TRBD2 (6 bases each). Germline CDR1 reads SGHRS; CDR2 reads YFSETQ. The CDR3 has 15 amino acids. CDR3 DNA: TGCGCCAGCAGCTCCTCCGGAGGGGGAGTTAATGAGCAGTCCTTC. It specifies CASSSSGGGVNEQSF. The full variable domain, completed using reference TRBV5-1 and TRBJ2-1, is KAGVTQTPRYLIKTRGQQVTLSCSPISGHRSVSWYQQTPGQGLQFLFEYFSETQRNKGNFPGRFSGRQFSNSRSEMNVSTLELGDSALYLCASSSSGGGVNEQSFGPGTRLTVL.

This clonotype was seen ten or more times. The chain carries TRBV7-7 and TRBJ2-5; TRBD2 might be the D (5 bases). Per the germline V gene, CDR1 is SSHAT and CDR2 is FNYEAQ (reference sequence). The CDR3 runs to 14 residues. The V and J ends lost 5 bases and 7 bases respectively, with 17 bases between them. CDR3 sequence: CASSPDLVRGTQYF. Here the CDR3 DNA reads TGTGCCAGCAGCCCCGATTTGGTCCGGGGGACCCAGTACTTC.

For this clonotype: This is likely an artifact of a read error, given a far larger clone one base away. This rearrangement joins TRBV28 to TRBJ2-7, with 11 bases aligning to TRBD2. CDR1 and CDR2 (germline): MDHEN, SYDVKM. V dropped 2 bases and J dropped 7; count of bases not matched to a gene: 16. This CDR3 is built from 18 residues. In nucleotides, the CDR3 is TGTGCCAGCAGTTTAGTCCTAGCGGGAGGCCAATCCTACAATGAGCAGTACTTC. As protein: CASSLVLAGGQSYNEQYF.

This clonotype was detected ten times or more. The chain links TRBV5-4 to TRBJ2-7; D may be TRBD1 (6 bases). The ends were cut back, 3 bases at V and 2 bases at J, with 12 bases in the middle. This CDR3 region has 14 residues. CDR1 and CDR2 (germline): SGHNT, YYREEE (reference sequence). The CDR3 DNA follows: TGTGCCAGCAGCTGGGAGACAGGACCCTACGAGCAGTACTTC. Residues: CASSWETGPYEQYF.

This clonotype was detected ten times or more. V is TRBV29-1 and J is TRBJ2-7; 14 positions match TRBD2. Germline CDR1 SQVTM, CDR2 ANQGSEA. The CDR3 is 13 amino acids. With 6 bases clipped from V and 9 bases from J, the junction kept 7 bases outside the gene matches. CDR3 in amino acids: CSVQGLAGEGQYF. Here the CDR3 DNA reads TGCAGCGTGCAGGGACTAGCGGGAGAGGGGCAGTACTTC.

As concerns this clonotype: The germline gene is not matched at one end of the junction; a read error may be the cause. The rearrangement joins TRBV9 to TRBJ2-7, with 8 bases identical to TRBD1. CDR1 is SGDLS, CDR2 YYNGEE, per germline. The length of the CDR3 is 14 residues. DNA for the CDR3: TGTGTCAGCAGCGTTTCACAGGGGGGCTACGAGCAGTACTTC. It translates to CVSSVSQGGYEQYF. Based on the CDR3 plus reference TRBV9 and TRBJ2-7, the full variable domain is DSGVTQTPKHLITATGQRVTLRCSPRSGDLSVYWYQQSLDQGLQFLIQYYNGEERAKGNILERFSAQQFPDLHSELNLSSLELGDSALYFCVSSVSQGGYEQYFGPGTRLTVT.

This clonotype was counted many times. The V gene is TRBV7-2, the J gene TRBJ2-7; 7 nucleotides match TRBD2. Germline assignment: CDR1 SGHTA and CDR2 FQGNSA. The CDR3 runs to 15 residues. V was pared by 5 bases and J by 5 bases, with 12 bases of the junction left unmatched. The CDR3 loop reads CASSPSTSIHHEQYF. The DNA for the CDR3 is TGTGCCAGCAGCCCCTCGACTAGCATTCACCACGAGCAGTACTTC.

This clonotype was seen at least ten times. The V call is TRBV14, the J call TRBJ2-3; 11 bases agree with TRBD2. The CDR3 is made up of 13 amino acids. The germline gives CDR1 SGHDN, CDR2 FVKESK. Trimming removed 4 bases from V and 14 bases from J; junction bases left unmatched: 8. CDR3 sequence: CASSPRLAGLLYF. The CDR3 DNA is TGTGCCAGCAGCCCAAGACTAGCGGGATTGCTGTATTTT.

J is TRBJ1-5 and V is TRBV5-1; the D gene is possibly TRBD1 (5 bases). Trimming left V 4 bases short and J 7 bases short, with 21 bases between. CDR3 length: 16 amino acids. CDR1 and CDR2 from the germline V gene are SGHRS and YFSETQ. CDR3 nucleotides: TGCGCCAGCAGCCCGGAACCACGGGGAGGGGACCAGCCCCAGCATTTT. Its protein is CASSPEPRGGDQPQHF. The variable domain in full, completed from reference TRBV5-1 and TRBJ1-5, reads KAGVTQTPRYLIKTRGQQVTLSCSPISGHRSVSWYQQTPGQGLQFLFEYFSETQRNKGNFPGRFSGRQFSNSRSEMNVSTLELGDSALYLCASSPEPRGGDQPQHFGDGTRLSIL.

This clonotype was detected many times. The V gene is TRBV19, the J gene TRBJ2-7; D is unresolved. Germline-derived CDR1 and CDR2 are LNHDA and SQIVND (reference sequence). V was shortened by 3 bases and J by 3 bases, with 9 bases between the two germline ends. This CDR3 is 13 amino acids long. The CDR3 here is CASSINSNYEQYF. As DNA, the CDR3 is TGTGCCAGTAGTATTAACAGCAACTACGAGCAGTACTTC.

The sample holds many counts of this clonotype. This sequence joins TRBV28 and TRBJ1-6; 9 bases align to TRBD1. The germline gives CDR1 MDHEN, CDR2 SYDVKM. The CDR3 extends over 15 amino acids. V gave up 6 bases and J gave up 4 bases; unmatched junction bases: 4. The CDR3 nucleotides are TGTGCCAGCAGGACGGACAGGGGTTATAATTCACCCCTCCACTTT. Translated, it gives CASRTDRGYNSPLHF.

Of note for this clonotype: This likely reflects a read error, since a far larger clone is one base away. This sequence joins TRBV5-6 and TRBJ2-7; TRBD2 matches 9 bases. Germline loops: CDR1 SGHDT, CDR2 YYEEEE. The V and J ends lost 3 bases and 7 bases, in that order; junction bases with no gene match: 8. The CDR3 covers 14 residues. CDR3 in DNA: TGTGCCAGCAGCTATAGCGGGAGTATCAATGAGCAGTACTTC. As protein: CASSYSGSINEQYF.

The CDR3 sequence is CASMPRVVGEQFF. For the CDR3, the DNA is TGTGCCAGCATGCCCCGGGTTGTCGGTGAGCAGTTCTTC. The J gene is TRBJ2-1, the V gene TRBV7-9; the D is unclear. The CDR3 runs to 13 residues. CDR1 and CDR2 from the germline V gene are SEHNR and FQNEAQ (reference sequence). Trimming removed 7 bases at V and 9 bases at J, with 16 bases between.

The table lists this clonotype with many counts. This chain connects TRBV20-1 to TRBJ2-7; 7 positions agree with TRBD2. V dropped 3 bases and J dropped 0; count of bases not matched to a gene: 14. The CDR3 sequence is 17 residues long. Germline assignment: CDR1 DFQATT and CDR2 SNEGSKA (reference sequence). Here the CDR3 reads CSARDPAGRPDSYEQYF. The CDR3 DNA reads as TGCAGTGCTAGGGACCCGGCCGGGAGGCCTGACTCCTACGAGCAGTACTTC.

This clonotype came up many times. This rearrangement joins TRBV30 to TRBJ2-1; 9 bases match TRBD2. Trimming removed 4 bases from V and 6 bases from J; junction bases left unmatched: 7. The CDR3 totals 14 residues. The germline V gene encodes CDR1 GTSNPN and CDR2 SVGIG (reference sequence). As DNA, the CDR3 is TGTGCCTGGACTACGGCGGGGGGGCCCAATGAGCAGTTCTTC. Amino acids: CAWTTAGGPNEQFF.

This clonotype was picked up many times. The chain is built from TRBV20-1 and TRBJ2-1; TRBD2 matches 11 bases. Germline V gene sequence: CDR1 DFQATT, CDR2 SNEGSKA (reference sequence). This CDR3 contains 17 residues. V dropped 0 bases and J dropped 3; count of bases not matched to a gene: 7. CDR3 protein: CSARDWASGGNYNEQFF. In DNA form, the CDR3 reads TGCAGTGCTAGAGATTGGGCTAGCGGGGGGAACTACAATGAGCAGTTCTTC.

This clonotype was seen once. The V and J genes are TRBV7-6 and TRBJ2-5; D unclear. Germline V gene lookup returns CDR1 SGHVS and CDR2 FNYEAQ. Trimming pared 6 bases from V and 10 bases from J, leaving 21 bases between. The CDR3 loop spans 14 amino acids. CDR3 sequence reads: CASSSDPGPRDQYF. Written as DNA, the CDR3 is TGTGCCAGCAGTTCGGATCCCGGACCGCGCGACCAGTACTTC.

The chain recombines TRBV13 with TRBJ1-1; D unclear. The germline CDR1 and CDR2 sequences are PRHDT and FYEKMQ (reference sequence). Trimming left V 0 bases short and J 5 bases short, with 16 bases between. This CDR3 contains 16 residues. The CDR3 spells CASSLGQILRRTEAFF. Here the CDR3 DNA reads TGTGCCAGCAGCTTAGGACAGATCTTAAGGAGGACTGAAGCTTTCTTT.

This clonotype was picked up many times. This sequence joins TRBV20-1 and TRBJ2-3; weak D call: TRBD2 (5 bases). CDR3 size: 16 residues. Germline V gene sequence: CDR1 DFQATT, CDR2 SNEGSKA (reference sequence). Trimming shortened V by 4 bases and J by 2 bases, and 19 bases separated the two germline ends. The CDR3 sequence is CSATTLTGKVTDTQYF. CDR3 DNA: TGCAGTGCTACGACCCTGACGGGGAAAGTCACAGATACGCAGTATTTT.

This clonotype showed up just a few times. The limits of the CDR3 on the DNA are not certain, so only TCRdb's listed CDR3 is given. The chain joins TRBV7-2 to TRBJ2-2; the table assigns TRBD1, which was not confirmed against the DNA. Termini included, the CDR3 measures 17 amino acids. Germline V gene lookup returns CDR1 SGHTA and CDR2 FQGNSA. The CDR3 loop reads CASSFIRGNTGELFFFF.

Turning to this clonotype: One base separates it from a far larger clone, so it is likely a read error. The chain links TRBV20-1 to TRBJ2-4; D is unclear. The CDR3 is made up of 13 amino acids. Germline-derived CDR1 and CDR2 are DFQATT and SNEGSKA (reference sequence). The V end lost 8 bases, the J end lost 13 bases, and 24 bases lay between the germline ends. The CDR3 region is CSPPLAADTEQYF. The CDR3 DNA follows: TGCAGTCCACCCCTGGCCGCCGACACTGAGCAGTACTTC.

In its sample, this clonotype was seen many times. The chain joins TRBV5-5 to TRBJ1-4, with D uncertain. The length of the CDR3 is 14 residues. V was pared by 2 bases and J by 6 bases, with 11 bases between. Per germline, CDR1 SGHKS and CDR2 YYEKEE (reference sequence). CDR3 region: CASSFGREDEKLFF. CDR3 coding DNA: TGTGCCAGCAGCTTTGGAAGGGAGGATGAAAAACTGTTTTTT.

The gene calls are TRBV19 and TRBJ1-1; weak D call: TRBD1 (6 bases). The CDR3 is 18 residues long. Trimming removed 3 bases at V and 4 bases at J, with 24 bases between. Germline assignment: CDR1 LNHDA and CDR2 SQIVND (reference sequence). The CDR3 reads CASSILVPGHPGGTEAFF. In nucleotides, the CDR3 is TGTGCCAGTAGTATCTTAGTCCCGGGACATCCTGGGGGCACTGAAGCTTTCTTT.

The table lists this clonotype with many counts. The genes are TRBV20-1 and TRBJ1-2, with TRBD1 as a possible D gene (5 bases). The CDR3 has 14 amino acids. From germline, CDR1 is DFQATT and CDR2 SNEGSKA (reference sequence). V was shortened by 4 bases and J by 3 bases, with 15 bases between the two germline ends. The CDR3 region has the DNA TGCAGTGCTACCACTGGGGGGGGGTACTATGGCTACACCTTC. Protein product: CSATTGGGYYGYTF.

As regards this clonotype: A far larger clone lies a single base away; this is likely a read error. The rearrangement joins TRBV29-1 to TRBJ2-1, with 8 positions matching TRBD2. Trimming at V came to 5 bases and at J to 10 bases, leaving 13 bases not matched to a gene. The CDR3 spans 14 residues. Germline lookup yields CDR1 SQVTM and CDR2 ANQGSEA. The CDR3 DNA sequence: TGCAGCGTTTCCGAAGGTAGCGGGACCTACGAGCAGTTCTTC. Protein product: CSVSEGSGTYEQFF.

This clonotype occurred many times. The chain is built from TRBV6-5 and TRBJ2-3; the D gene is possibly TRBD2 (6 bases). Germline CDR1 MNHEY, CDR2 SVGAGI. This CDR3 region has 14 residues. V lost 5 bases and J 3 bases, leaving 12 bases between the germline ends. The CDR3 loop reads CASSRRDPTDTQYF. DNA for the CDR3: TGTGCCAGCAGTCGGCGGGATCCGACAGATACGCAGTATTTT.

This clonotype was seen at least ten times. The chain is built from TRBV6-2 or TRBV6-3 and TRBJ1-1; D possibly corresponds to TRBD1 (5 bases). CDR1 and CDR2 (germline): MNHEY, SVGEGT. This CDR3 comprises 15 residues. V was cut by 0 bases and J by 4 bases, with 12 bases left in between. CDR3 sequence reads: CASSYSILGGTEAFF. CDR3 DNA sequence: TGTGCCAGCAGTTACTCCATTTTGGGGGGCACTGAAGCTTTCTTT.

The table lists this clonotype with many counts. The V and J genes are TRBV3-1 and TRBJ2-7; D gene ambiguous. This CDR3 is built from 12 residues. Between the trimmed V and J ends, which lost 5 bases and 6 bases, there was a span of 11 bases. Germline loops: CDR1 LGHDT, CDR2 YNNKEL (reference sequence). CDR3 loop: CASSSLGGEQYF. CDR3 bases: TGTGCCAGCAGCTCCCTAGGTGGCGAGCAGTACTTC.

The chain links TRBV9 to TRBJ2-1; D gene uncertain. Germline CDR1 and CDR2: SGDLS and YYNGEE. The CDR3 totals 12 residues. The ends were cut back, 3 bases at V and 4 bases at J, with 5 bases in the middle. This chain's CDR3 is CASSAQYNEQFF. Here the CDR3 DNA reads TGTGCCAGCAGCGCGCAGTACAATGAGCAGTTCTTC. The full variable domain, in which reference TRBV9 and TRBJ2-1 provide the parts outside the CDR3, is DSGVTQTPKHLITATGQRVTLRCSPRSGDLSVYWYQQSLDQGLQFLIQYYNGEERAKGNILERFSAQQFPDLHSELNLSSLELGDSALYFCASSAQYNEQFFGPGTRLTVL.